Sequencing of this T cell receptor beta chain was carried out in a study of glioma-infiltrating T cells. Germline V gene data show CDR1 as MNHEY and CDR2 as SMNVEV (reference sequence). Trimming took off 3 bases at V and 7 bases at J, with 22 bases between the two ends. The CDR3 spans 17 residues. This clonotype was counted at least ten times. TCR alpha and beta CDR3 regions were amplified from RNA using iRepertoire nested multiplex PCR. TCRdb fed the multiplex PCR reads into MiXCR, producing one record per CDR3 protein. The table has 150,000 to 200,000 distinct CDR3 sequences, about 46% seen once; the top ten hold 5% to 5.5%.

The sequenced sample was glioma tissue, nonneoplastic brain tissue, or PBMCs (not recorded which). The chain links TRBV27 to TRBJ2-1; D unresolved. The sequence came from a human donor with low-grade glioma or glioblastoma, undergoing nonglioma brain surgery, or in good health (not recorded which). Here the CDR3 reads CASSFRQEPTQTNEQFF. CDR3 in DNA: TGTGCCAGCAGTTTCCGGCAGGAACCCACCCAAACTAATGAGCAGTTCTTC.